Following are 28 T cell receptor beta chains from one sample sequenced in a study of CXCR3-negative and CXCR3-positive naive CD8 T cells (dated by TCRdb to the late 2010s). Summary of the overall study and its limitations: Compared with CXCR3-negative naive cells, CXCR3-positive naive cells had TRB CDR3s with higher hydrophobicity (lower Kidera factor 4), lower energy, and higher strength and volume indices.

The sequencer was a NextSeq 550. The Human TCR Profiling Kit (MiLaboratory) was used to make UMI-labeled 5' RACE TRB cDNA libraries. Reprocessed by TCRdb, the reads give a single entry per CDR3 protein sequence, without DNA. The sample table gives nearly 7,000 distinct CDR3 sequences. Less than 1.5% of the sample goes to the ten largest clones. No antigen is known for these receptors. Sequences were obtained from naive CXCR3+ CD8+ T cells from blood. Taken with the paper, the label for cell subset or site translates to: CD45RO-CCR7+CD27+CD95- naive CD8+ T cells expressing CXCR3 (TNR3+). These receptors were obtained from a human donor in good health. Some clones in this sample may be carry-over from other donors' samples.

This rearrangement joins TRBV19 to TRBJ1-1; the TCRdb call, TRBD1, lacks DNA for checking. The CDR3 has 14 residues. Looked up from germline, CDR1 is LNHDA and CDR2 is SQIVND (reference sequence). The CDR3 here is CASHMGQGNTEAFF. Drawing the rest from reference TRBV19 and TRBJ1-1, the complete variable domain is DGGITQSPKYLFRKEGQNVTLSCEQNLNHDAMYWYRQDPGQGLRLIYYSQIVNDFQKGDIAEGYSVSREKKESFPLTVTSAQKNPTAFYLCASHMGQGNTEAFFGQGTRLTVV.

The V call is TRBV6-5, the J call TRBJ2-1; with no DNA, the TCRdb D assignment of TRBD2 cannot be verified. This CDR3 is built from 15 residues. Germline CDR1 MNHEY, CDR2 SVGAGI. The CDR3 sequence is CASTELAGSYNEQFF.

Considering frequency, this clonotype is medium-sized. The chain joins TRBV7-8 to TRBJ1-1; the TRBD1 assignment by TCRdb is unverifiable without DNA. CDR1 is SGHVS, CDR2 FQNEAQ, per germline. There are 15 residues in the CDR3. The CDR3 is CASSLVGAGNDEAFF.

V and J are TRBV5-8 and TRBJ2-1; as DNA is missing, the TRBD2 call by TCRdb cannot be tested. CDR1 is SGHTS, CDR2 YDEGEE, per germline. The CDR3 totals 15 residues. The CDR3 reads CASSLELADPNEQFF. The complete variable domain, with remaining parts taken from reference TRBV5-8 and TRBJ2-1, reads EAGVTQSPTHLIKTRGQQATLRCSPISGHTSVYWYQQALGLGLQFLLWYDEGEERNRGNFPPRFSGRQFPNYSSELNVNALELEDSALYLCASSLELADPNEQFFGPGTRLTVL.

Measured by frequency, this clonotype is medium-sized. This rearrangement joins TRBV28 to TRBJ2-3; TCRdb lists TRBD1, though no DNA is available to test this call. The CDR3 runs to 17 residues. The V gene's germline CDR1 is MDHEN and CDR2 SYDVKM. CDR3 protein: CASTAGEGYSGTDTQYF.

Frequency places this clonotype as medium-sized. This CDR3 reads CASSPRQGSGSPLHF. The chain employs TRBV11-3 and TRBJ1-6; without DNA, the TCRdb call of TRBD1 cannot be checked. The CDR3 sequence is 15 residues long. Germline V gives CDR1 SGHNT, CDR2 YENEEA.

This clonotype is classed as medium-sized by frequency. This chain links TRBV4-1 with TRBJ2-3; TCRdb indicates TRBD1, and absent DNA this call remains unverified. CDR1 is MGHRA and CDR2 is YSYEKL in the germline V gene. This CDR3 is built from 16 residues. CDR3 amino acids: CASSHLGQGAPDTQYF.

V is TRBV6-6 and J is TRBJ2-7. CDR3 size: 12 residues. Germline V gives CDR1 MNHNY, CDR2 SVGAGI (reference sequence). CDR3 protein: CASSLASGEQYF.

The chain employs TRBV19 and TRBJ1-2. CDR3 length: 12 amino acids. In germline, CDR1 is LNHDA, CDR2 SQIVND (reference sequence). CDR3 sequence reads: CASSIAGYGYTF.

This clonotype is labeled medium-sized (0.01 to 0.1%) based on frequency. The chain combines TRBV9 with TRBJ1-1; TCRdb's D call of TRBD1 is untestable without DNA. Germline V CDR1 and CDR2: SGDLS, YYNGEE. CDR3 length: 14 amino acids. The CDR3 loop is CASSVGGQATEAFF. Variable domain in full (rest from reference TRBV9 and TRBJ1-1): DSGVTQTPKHLITATGQRVTLRCSPRSGDLSVYWYQQSLDQGLQFLIQYYNGEERAKGNILERFSAQQFPDLHSELNLSSLELGDSALYFCASSVGGQATEAFFGQGTRLTVV.

This CDR3 reads CASRLKAGGGGAYNEQFF. The genes are TRBV28 and TRBJ2-1; TCRdb reports TRBD2, a call that lacks DNA to check it against. Germline-derived CDR1 and CDR2 are MDHEN and SYDVKM. CDR3 size: 18 residues.

This clonotype registers medium-sized by frequency. The CDR3 reads CSVEDPSGSGEQYF. The V call is TRBV29-1, the J call TRBJ2-7; TCRdb lists TRBD2, though no DNA is available to test this call. CDR1 and CDR2 from the germline V gene are SQVTM and ANQGSEA. The CDR3 covers 14 residues.

CDR3 sequence: CSVDMREKLENEQFF. This chain links TRBV29-1 with TRBJ2-1; the D call from TCRdb, TRBD2, cannot be confirmed without DNA. This CDR3 is built from 15 residues. The germline gives CDR1 SQVTM, CDR2 ANQGSEA.

This chain connects TRBV29-1 to TRBJ2-1; TCRdb reports TRBD1, a call that lacks DNA to check it against. This CDR3 region has 15 residues. CDR1 is SQVTM, CDR2 ANQGSEA, per germline. CDR3 sequence reads: CSVEAGIPSYNEQFF.

This chain joins TRBV28 and TRBJ2-7; no DNA is available, so the TRBD1 call from TCRdb remains unchecked. The length of the CDR3 is 16 residues. Germline CDR1 and CDR2: MDHEN and SYDVKM. CDR3 protein: CASRPGTGNILHEQYF.

This clonotype is deemed medium-sized by its frequency. This CDR3 reads CATSVPGLRGADTQYF. V gene TRBV15 combines with J gene TRBJ2-3; no DNA is available, so the TRBD2 call from TCRdb remains unchecked. Germline CDR1 reads LNHNV; CDR2 reads YYDKDF (reference sequence). CDR3 size: 16 residues. Full variable domain (remainder filled in from reference TRBV15 and TRBJ2-3): DAMVIQNPRYQVTQFGKPVTLSCSQTLNHNVMYWYQQKSSQAPKLLFHYYDKDFNNEADTPDNFQSRRPNTSFCFLDIRSPGLGDTAMYLCATSVPGLRGADTQYFGPGTRLTVL.

According to its frequency, this clonotype is medium-sized. V usage is TRBV20-1 and J usage is TRBJ2-3; TCRdb picks TRBD2, but there is no DNA to check that call. The CDR3 sequence is 14 residues long. Germline values: CDR1 DFQATT, CDR2 SNEGSKA (reference sequence). The CDR3 loop reads CSADASGPTDTQYF.

This clonotype is classed as medium-sized by frequency. The rearrangement uses TRBV29-1 and TRBJ2-1; TCRdb's D call, TRBD2, is unchecked because there is no DNA. The CDR3 sequence is 13 residues long. Germline CDR1 and CDR2: SQVTM and ANQGSEA. CDR3 sequence: CSLLAGDHNEQFF.

This sequence joins TRBV9 and TRBJ2-5; TCRdb gives TRBD2 as the D gene, but with no DNA this cannot be confirmed. The CDR3 contains 12 residues. Germline CDR1 reads SGDLS; CDR2 reads YYNGEE. CDR3 amino acids: CASTGDSHTQYF.

This clonotype is labeled medium-sized (0.01 to 0.1%) based on frequency. The chain joins TRBV29-1 to TRBJ2-1; TCRdb names TRBD2, which stays unverified in the absence of DNA. In germline, CDR1 is SQVTM, CDR2 ANQGSEA. The length of the CDR3 is 14 residues. The CDR3 loop is CSVGGTSGSNEQFF.

The chain's CDR3 is CASSQVGAEAFF. The chain has TRBV14 and TRBJ1-1; checking the TCRdb D call of TRBD1 is not possible without DNA. CDR3 length: 12 residues. Germline V gene sequence: CDR1 SGHDN, CDR2 FVKESK.

This sequence joins TRBV7-2 and TRBJ2-1. The germline CDR1 and CDR2 sequences are SGHTA and FQGNSA. This CDR3 has 14 amino acids. CDR3 in amino acids: CASSLAGSYNEQFF.

By frequency, this clonotype is medium-sized. V gene TRBV6-2 or TRBV6-3 combines with J gene TRBJ2-1. CDR3 length: 13 amino acids. Germline V CDR1 and CDR2: MNHEY, SVGEGT. The CDR3 reads CASSLGLFNEQFF.

Measured by frequency, this clonotype is medium-sized. The V call is TRBV6-5, the J call TRBJ2-7. The CDR3 has 14 residues. The germline CDR1 and CDR2 sequences are MNHEY and SVGAGI. The CDR3 loop is CASSYSRGGDEQYF.

Frequency places this clonotype as medium-sized. This chain links TRBV11-3 with TRBJ2-2; the TCRdb D gene call, TRBD2, has no DNA to confirm it. This CDR3 has 17 amino acids. Germline CDR1 is SGHNT and CDR2 is YENEEA. CDR3 protein: CASSPPYGELRTGELFF.

This clonotype is medium-sized by frequency. The chain links TRBV7-8 to TRBJ2-3; TCRdb's D gene call, TRBD1, goes unchecked for lack of DNA. Germline values: CDR1 SGHVS, CDR2 FQNEAQ. The CDR3 runs 16 residues. The CDR3 is CASSLLYSGQTDTQYF. Based on the CDR3 plus reference TRBV7-8 and TRBJ2-3, the full variable domain is GAGVSQSPRYKVAKRGQDVALRCDPISGHVSLFWYQQALGQGPEFLTYFQNEAQLDKSGLPSDRFFAERPEGSVSTLKIQRTQQEDSAVYLCASSLLYSGQTDTQYFGPGTRLTVL.

This clonotype is medium-sized (0.01 to 0.1%) by frequency. The chain is built from TRBV29-1 and TRBJ2-3; the D call of TRBD1 rests on TCRdb alone, since no DNA is present to check it. The CDR3 loop spans 13 amino acids. In germline, CDR1 is SQVTM, CDR2 ANQGSEA. CDR3: CSADQGYTDTQYF.

The chain couples TRBV7-9 to TRBJ2-2. Germline values: CDR1 SEHNR, CDR2 FQNEAQ (reference sequence). The CDR3 spans 15 residues. CDR3 sequence reads: CASSRSTGNTGELFF.